This record concerns one TCR beta chain sequence. The antigen remains undetermined. The data stem from a study of neurological immune-mediated disorders. V lost 6 bases and J lost 7; bases outside the gene matches: 11. The CDR3 sequence is 15 residues long. The germline CDR1 and CDR2 sequences are DFQATT and SNEGSKA (reference sequence). A 10-nucleotide random UMI tagged transcripts in template-switch 5'RACE cDNA synthesis. One entry per CDR3 protein, called by TCRdb with MiXCR from the 5' RACE reads. The sample shows some 20,000 distinct CDR3 sequences, 11% to 15% of them seen only once. Broader study findings: Across subjects, expanded clones had no CDR3 amino acid sequences in common, pointing to private repertoires in all groups. TCR clonal expansion peaked in HTLV-1-associated myelopathy patients and was lowest in multiple sclerosis patients.

The sorted libraries drew on fewer than 1.1 million T cells that were CD4+ or CD8+. Material for sequencing was CD4+ T cells from blood. The chain links TRBV20-1 to TRBJ1-5, with TRBD1 identical over 11 bases. The source of this sequence is a woman aged 60-70 years with HTLV-1-associated myelopathy (HAM/TSP). DNA for the CDR3: TGCAGTGCCCCTCAGGGGACAGGGGGTAAACAGCCCCAGCATTTT. Its translation is CSAPQGTGGKQPQHF.